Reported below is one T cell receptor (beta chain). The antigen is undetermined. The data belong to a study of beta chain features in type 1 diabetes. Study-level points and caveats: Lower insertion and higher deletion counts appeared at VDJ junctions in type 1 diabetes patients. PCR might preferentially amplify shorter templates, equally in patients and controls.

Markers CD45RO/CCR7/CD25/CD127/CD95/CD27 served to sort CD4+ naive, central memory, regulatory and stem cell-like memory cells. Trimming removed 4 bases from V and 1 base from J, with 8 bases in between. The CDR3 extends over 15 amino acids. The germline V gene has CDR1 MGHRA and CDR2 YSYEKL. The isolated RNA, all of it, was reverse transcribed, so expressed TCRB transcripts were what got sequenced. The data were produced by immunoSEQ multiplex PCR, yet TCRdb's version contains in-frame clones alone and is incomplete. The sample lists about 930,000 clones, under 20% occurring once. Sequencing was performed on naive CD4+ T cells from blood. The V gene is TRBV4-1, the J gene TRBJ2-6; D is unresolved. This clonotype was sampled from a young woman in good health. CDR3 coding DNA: TGCGCCAGCAGCCTACCTTATTCTGGGGCCAACGTCCTGACTTTC. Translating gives CASSLPYSGANVLTF.